Listed below are T cell receptor beta chains from one sample, sequenced in a study of T cells in localized non-small cell lung cancer. The method was immunoSEQ multiplex PCR; TCRdb's version includes in-frame clones alone and lacks a portion of them. The sample lists about 40,000 clones, approximately 83% occurring once. The specimen comprised peripheral blood, sampled before any cancer treatment. These receptors were obtained from a man aged 35 to 70 with stage I lung adenocarcinoma. Each CDR3 is given with its conserved first and last residue. Each record gives: J gene, clone size, D gene, V gene, CDR3 protein, CDR3 DNA. D genes are given only for firm matches. Clone size is shown for a subset of rows, as once, few, many or a class of expanded clone.

TRBJ2-5,.,TRBD1,TRBV7-2,CASSLGAGGVIETQYF,TGTGCCAGCAGCTTAGGGGCAGGGGGCGTGATCGAGACCCAGTACTTC
TRBJ2-7,.,.,TRBV7-2,CASSLEGTVSEQYF,TGTGCCAGCAGCTTAGAAGGGACGGTCTCCGAGCAGTACTTC
TRBJ2-1,.,TRBD2,TRBV7-9,CASESTSGSRNEQFF,TGTGCCAGCGAATCGACTAGCGGGAGTCGCAATGAGCAGTTCTTC
TRBJ2-7,.,.,TRBV4-1,CASSWGRGFYEQYF,TGCGCCAGCAGCTGGGGCCGCGGTTTTTACGAGCAGTACTTC
TRBJ2-1,.,.,TRBV5-1,CASSPGFSGSSYNEQFF,TGCGCCAGCAGCCCCGGGTTTAGCGGTAGCTCCTACAATGAGCAGTTCTTC
TRBJ1-2,once,TRBD1,TRBV19,CASSITGTGYTSYGYTF,TGTGCCAGTAGTATAACCGGGACAGGGTACACTTCCTATGGCTACACCTTC
TRBJ1-1,.,.,TRBV6-1,CASSEKDEAFF,TGTGCCAGCAGTGAGAAGGATGAAGCTTTCTTT
TRBJ2-1,.,.,TRBV14,CASSQGGGYNEQFF,TGTGCCAGCAGCCAAGGAGGAGGGTACAATGAGCAGTTCTTC
TRBJ1-6,.,TRBD1,TRBV19,CASSGDRGNSPLHF,TGTGCCAGTAGTGGGGACAGGGGAAATTCACCCCTCCACTTT
TRBJ2-7,.,.,TRBV9,CASSRDHGLGDEQYF,TGTGCCAGCAGCCGGGACCACGGTTTGGGCGACGAGCAGTACTTC
TRBJ1-3,.,.,TRBV7-6,CASSPMGVAGNTIYF,TGTGCCAGCAGCCCCATGGGTGTCGCTGGAAACACCATATATTTT
TRBJ2-7,.,TRBD2,TRBV4-1,CASSQVALAGDQYF,TGCGCCAGCAGCCAAGTAGCCCTAGCGGGAGACCAGTACTTC
TRBJ1-6,once,.,TRBV7-6,CASSLEGSYNSPLHF,TGTGCCAGCAGCTTAGAGGGTTCCTATAATTCACCCCTCCACTTT
TRBJ2-7,.,TRBD2,TRBV27,CASSSSWGGTYEQYF,TGTGCCAGCAGTTCGTCTTGGGGGGGGACCTACGAGCAGTACTTC
TRBJ2-3,.,.,TRBV14,CASSRTDTQYF,TGTGCCAGCAGCCGCACAGATACGCAGTATTTT
TRBJ2-7,.,TRBD2,TRBV5-4,CASSLGGSGSLYEQYF,TGTGCCAGCAGCTTGGGAGGTAGCGGGAGTCTCTACGAGCAGTACTTC
TRBJ1-1,.,TRBD1,TRBV7-3,CASSLGGDNTEAFF,TGTGCCAGCAGCCTAGGGGGCGATAACACTGAAGCTTTCTTT
TRBJ2-3,.,.,TRBV21-1,CASSKAHQREGAQPTDTQYF,TGTGCCAGCAGCAAAGCGCATCAGCGGGAGGGGGCTCAACCCACAGATACGCAGTATTTT
TRBJ2-2,.,.,TRBV4-2,CASSQIGTGELFF,TGTGCCAGCAGCCAAATAGGTACCGGGGAGCTGTTTTTT
TRBJ2-3,.,.,TRBV30,CAWSDFGQRGTDTQYF,TGTGCCTGGAGTGATTTTGGACAGCGGGGCACAGATACGCAGTATTTT
TRBJ2-2,.,.,TRBV11-1,CASSLSTRNTGELFF,TGTGCCAGCAGCCTGAGCACACGTAACACCGGGGAGCTGTTTTTT
TRBJ2-3,.,TRBD2,TRBV2,CASDYSGGSTDTQYF,TGTGCCAGCGATTATAGCGGGGGTAGCACAGATACGCAGTATTTT
TRBJ1-5,.,TRBD1,TRBV9,CASSVGPDRGANQPQHF,TGTGCCAGCAGCGTAGGGCCGGACAGGGGGGCGAATCAGCCCCAGCATTTT
TRBJ1-3,.,TRBD1,TRBV6-1,CASSALQGKTGNTIYF,TGTGCCAGCAGTGCACTACAGGGGAAGACTGGAAACACCATATATTTT